These 20 T cell receptor beta chains share one sample of origin, sequenced in a study of T cell clusters in autoimmune cytopenias. TRB was amplified by touch-down multiplex PCR, primer pools A and B combined. For each CDR3 protein, TCRdb gives one entry from its re-call of the multiplex PCR reads, without DNA. This sample contains some 8,000 distinct CDR3 sequences. TRB was amplified from approximately 250 ng of peripheral blood genomic DNA per sample. Sequencing was performed on peripheral blood. These receptors all come from a human donor with an autoimmune cytopenia or autoimmune hepatitis (not recorded which).

This rearrangement joins TRBV6-6 to TRBJ1-2; absent DNA, TCRdb's TRBD1 call cannot be checked. Germline V CDR1 and CDR2: MNHNY, SVGAGI (reference sequence). The CDR3 has 14 residues. The CDR3 reads CASIYLQGAYGYTF.

The chain employs TRBV6-6 and TRBJ2-7. Germline V gene lookup returns CDR1 MNHNY and CDR2 SVGAGI (reference sequence). CDR3 size: 12 residues. The CDR3 loop reads CASSPNPYEQYF.

This clonotype registers medium-sized by frequency. The V call is TRBV20-1, the J call TRBJ2-7; TCRdb's assignment of TRBD1 cannot be checked, as there is no DNA. CDR1 DFQATT and CDR2 SNEGSKA come from the germline V gene (reference sequence). CDR3 length: 14 amino acids. CDR3 sequence reads: CSVATGQGTYEQYF.

This chain links TRBV6-5 with TRBJ1-5; TCRdb proposes TRBD1, but this gene call is untestable without DNA. The CDR3 sequence is 15 residues long. Per germline, CDR1 MNHEY and CDR2 SVGAGI. CDR3 loop: CASSEGGQINQPQHF.

The chain recombines TRBV6-5 with TRBJ2-2; TCRdb returns TRBD1, unconfirmable since there is no DNA. Germline V lookup: CDR1 MNHEY, CDR2 SVGAGI. The CDR3 extends over 13 amino acids. CDR3 sequence: CASRPTGYRELFF.

This chain uses TRBV12-3 or TRBV12-4 with TRBJ1-5; TCRdb indicates TRBD1, and absent DNA this call remains unverified. The CDR3 is 15 residues long. The CDR3 loop reads CASSSLGAGNQPQHF.

The CDR3 loop reads CAIRMSPLTYNEQFF. The chain recombines TRBV10-3 with TRBJ2-1; TCRdb's D call of TRBD1 is untestable without DNA. The CDR3 runs to 15 residues. Germline V gene sequence: CDR1 ENHRY, CDR2 SYGVKD.

This clonotype is medium-sized by frequency. V and J are TRBV6-5 and TRBJ1-2; TCRdb's D call of TRBD1 is untestable without DNA. There are 13 residues in the CDR3. Per the germline V gene, CDR1 is MNHEY and CDR2 is SVGAGI. The CDR3 here is CASSPRAGDAYTF.

The rearrangement links TRBV5-1 to TRBJ2-2. CDR3 length equals 13 residues. In germline, CDR1 is SGHRS, CDR2 YFSETQ. This CDR3 is CASSWDLTGELFF.

V usage is TRBV11-2 and J usage is TRBJ2-5; TCRdb calls TRBD2, which cannot be checked without DNA. This CDR3 is 15 amino acids long. Germline V CDR1 and CDR2: SGHAT, FQNNGV. The CDR3 sequence is CASSSGTSSWETQYF.

The chain carries TRBV28 and TRBJ2-2; TCRdb designates TRBD1, a call that cannot be tested without DNA. Germline-derived CDR1 and CDR2 are MDHEN and SYDVKM. There are 14 residues in the CDR3. The CDR3 protein is CASSPGGHTGELFF.

The chain employs TRBV10-3 and TRBJ2-1. The CDR3 loop spans 15 amino acids. Germline V gene lookup returns CDR1 ENHRY and CDR2 SYGVKD. The CDR3 sequence: CAISESKGRYNEQFF.

This rearrangement joins TRBV6-1 to TRBJ1-6; TCRdb's assignment of TRBD1 cannot be checked, as there is no DNA. Germline loops: CDR1 MNHNS, CDR2 SASEGT. The CDR3 runs 18 residues. The CDR3 is CASSASTGRGGPGSPLHF.

The chain employs TRBV5-1 and TRBJ1-1; TCRdb gives TRBD1 as the D gene, but with no DNA this cannot be confirmed. The CDR3 length is 13 residues. CDR1 is SGHRS and CDR2 is YFSETQ in the germline V gene. The CDR3 sequence is CASSLIRETEAFF.

The chain links TRBV5-1 to TRBJ2-7. The CDR3 sequence is 12 residues long. Per germline, CDR1 SGHRS and CDR2 YFSETQ. This CDR3 is CASSLDNYEQYF.

This sequence joins TRBV20-1 and TRBJ2-7; the D gene TCRdb calls, TRBD1, cannot be checked with no DNA. The CDR3 covers 13 residues. In germline, CDR1 is DFQATT, CDR2 SNEGSKA (reference sequence). The CDR3 here is CSAITGKGYEQYF.

The rearrangement links TRBV5-1 to TRBJ2-3. This CDR3 is 12 amino acids long. Germline V gene lookup returns CDR1 SGHRS and CDR2 YFSETQ. CDR3 protein: CASSPMGDTQYF.

This clonotype ranks as medium-sized in terms of frequency. This chain links TRBV20-1 with TRBJ1-2. This CDR3 region has 12 residues. Looked up from germline, CDR1 is DFQATT and CDR2 is SNEGSKA (reference sequence). The CDR3 spells CSARDRRYGYTF.

Judged by frequency, this clonotype is medium-sized. This chain connects TRBV15 to TRBJ1-6; the D gene TCRdb calls, TRBD1, cannot be checked with no DNA. The CDR3 length is 16 residues. Looked up from germline, CDR1 is LNHNV and CDR2 is YYDKDF (reference sequence). The CDR3 sequence is CATNPTGRSYNSPLHF.

V usage is TRBV27 and J usage is TRBJ1-1. Germline CDR1 and CDR2: MNHEY and SMNVEV (reference sequence). The CDR3 is 14 amino acids. CDR3 region: CASSFRSLNTEAFF.